This T cell receptor (beta chain) comes out of a study of blood T cell repertoires in COVID-19. The germline V and J ends were trimmed by 0 bases and 6 bases, with 17 bases remaining between them. This CDR3 is 16 amino acids long. The germline V gene encodes CDR1 LGHNA and CDR2 YNFKEQ. This clone was detected once. All enrollees were roughly 18 to 89 years old and from approximately 25 US areas. Original data processing: Estimation of nucleated cell counts was performed using reference gene primer amplification. Profiling relied on immunoSEQ multiplex PCR, and the TCRdb table lists in-frame clones only, not all of them. The V and J calls and clone size are taken from that table; D and trimming were inferred from the DNA. The sample records about 200,000 clones, 80% to 90% being singletons.

The source material was PBMCs or T cells enriched from blood (not recorded which). This clonotype was obtained from a woman aged 40 to 50 with acute COVID-19. The chain employs TRBV4-2 and TRBJ1-2; D is unresolved. CDR3 in DNA: TGTGCCAGCAGCCAAGATCTTGGCTTGGTAATTAATGGCTACACCTTC. Its translation: CASSQDLGLVINGYTF.